These 5 T cell receptor beta chains were all obtained from the same sample, sequenced in a study of blood T cell repertoires in COVID-19. Clones were sequenced by immunoSEQ multiplex PCR, and TCRdb holds only the in-frame ones, with some missing. The sample carries about 100,000 clones, around 85% recorded once. Sequencing was done on a sample of PBMCs or T cells enriched from blood (not recorded which). Receptors were obtained from a woman in her fifties or sixties who had recovered from COVID-19.

The CDR3 reads CASSPIDGSGEQYF. Written as DNA, the CDR3 is TGTGCCAGCTCACCAATCGACGGGAGCGGAGAGCAGTACTTC. The chain uses TRBV18 and TRBJ2-7; possible D gene TRBD2, 6 bases. Deletions cut 2 bases from V and 7 bases from J, with 15 bases between. CDR3 size: 14 residues. Germline CDR1 reads KGHSH; CDR2 reads LQKENI. Based on the CDR3 plus reference TRBV18 and TRBJ2-7, the full variable domain is NAGVMQNPRHLVRRRGQEARLRCSPMKGHSHVYWYRQLPEEGLKFMVYLQKENIIDESGMPKERFSAEFPKEGPSILRIQQVVRGDSAAYFCASSPIDGSGEQYFGPGTRLTVT.

The V call is TRBV2, the J call TRBJ1-4; possible D gene TRBD1, 5 bases. The V and J ends lost 4 bases and 0 bases respectively, with 12 bases between them. The CDR3 contains 16 residues. In germline, CDR1 is SNHLY, CDR2 FYNNEI. The CDR3 DNA reads as TGTGCCAGCAGTGTTCAGGGTCCCTCAACTAATGAAAAACTGTTTTTT. Translation: CASSVQGPSTNEKLFF.

The chain uses TRBV6-5 and TRBJ2-3, with 9 positions matching TRBD2. Looked up from germline, CDR1 is MNHEY and CDR2 is SVGAGI. V gave up 7 bases and J gave up 5 bases; unmatched junction bases: 7. The CDR3 has 14 residues. The CDR3 DNA is TGTGCCAGCACGCGGGAGGGGGGAAAAGATACGCAGTATTTT. Protein: CASTREGGKDTQYF.

The J gene is TRBJ1-2, the V gene TRBV6-5; D might be TRBD1 (5 bases). Germline CDR1 and CDR2: MNHEY and SVGAGI. The V end lost 0 bases, the J end lost 2 bases, and 10 bases lay between the germline ends. There are 15 residues in the CDR3. DNA of the CDR3: TGTGCCAGCAGTTACTCTCCGGACATAAACTATGGCTACACCTTC. It yields the protein CASSYSPDINYGYTF.

The chain couples TRBV5-1 to TRBJ2-3; weak D call: TRBD2 (6 bases). This CDR3 has 14 amino acids. V was clipped by 6 bases and J by 3 bases, with 14 bases between them. Germline V gene data show CDR1 as SGHRS and CDR2 as YFSETQ. CDR3: CASNRGVETDTQYF. Written as DNA, the CDR3 is TGCGCCAGCAACCGCGGGGTGGAGACAGATACGCAGTATTTT. The full variable domain, with the rest looked up from reference TRBV5-1 and TRBJ2-3, is KAGVTQTPRYLIKTRGQQVTLSCSPISGHRSVSWYQQTPGQGLQFLFEYFSETQRNKGNFPGRFSGRQFSNSRSEMNVSTLELGDSALYLCASNRGVETDTQYFGPGTRLTVL.